This T cell receptor beta chain was captured in a study of T cell responses to AZD1222 COVID-19 vaccine. About this clone itself: What it recognizes is unknown.

Notes on the study in general: The donors showed a predominance of white British ancestry and of females, with possible underestimation of clonal diversity.

Assay: immunoSEQ multiplex PCR; the TCRdb copy retains only in-frame clones and omits some. The data hold around 140,000 clones, with 91% observed a single time. Per the germline V gene, CDR1 is LGHDT and CDR2 is YNNKEL (reference sequence). Trimming removed 4 bases from V and 8 bases from J; junction bases left unmatched: 13. The CDR3 sequence is 15 residues long. The sequence derives from an adult who received the MenACWY meningococcal vaccine as a control. The starting material was peripheral blood, obtained 28 days after the second dose of the MenACWY control vaccine. V gene TRBV3-1 (or the pseudogene TRBV3-2) combines with J gene TRBJ1-2, with 7 bases fitting TRBD1. CDR3 amino acids: CASSRDVTGEVGYTF. The CDR3 coding sequence is TGTGCCAGCAGCCGTGATGTAACAGGGGAGGTGGGCTACACCTTC.